This TCR beta chain was observed in a study of cytomegalovirus exposure and HLA in healthy donors. From the roughly 110-subject validation cohort, which was separate from the roughly 680-subject first cohort, the donors were drawn. Libraries were prepared by immunoSEQ multiplex PCR; TCRdb keeps only in-frame clonotypes and omits some of them. The data contain some 180,000 clones, more than 75% of them singletons. Between the trimmed V and J ends, which lost 3 bases and 0 bases, there was a span of 12 bases. This CDR3 is 15 amino acids long. Per germline, CDR1 LNHDA and CDR2 SQIVND (reference sequence). Whole-study findings and limits: Associated with cytomegalovirus, according to the listing, were some 180 TCR beta chains. Most TCR sequences were seen very rarely across donors, but some public TCRs occurred in many.

As to this clone: As yet, its antigen is unknown.

This clonotype originated in a man aged 25-45 years in good health and CMV-seropositive. Sequencing was done on a sample of PBMCs. The chain recombines TRBV19 with TRBJ2-7; no clear D gene. The CDR3 protein is CASSMGGVSSYEQYF. The CDR3 region has the DNA TGTGCCAGTAGTATGGGCGGTGTGTCCTCCTACGAGCAGTACTTC.